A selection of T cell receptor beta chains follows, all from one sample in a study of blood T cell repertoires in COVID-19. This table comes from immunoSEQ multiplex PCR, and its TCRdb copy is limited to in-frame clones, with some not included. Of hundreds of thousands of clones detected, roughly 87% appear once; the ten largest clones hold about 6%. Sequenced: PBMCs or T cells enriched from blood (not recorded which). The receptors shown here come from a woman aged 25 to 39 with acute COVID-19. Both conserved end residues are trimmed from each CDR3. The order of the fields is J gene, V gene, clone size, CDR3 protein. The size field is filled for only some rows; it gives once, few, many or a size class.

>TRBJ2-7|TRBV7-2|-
ASSPEMRTGIYEQY
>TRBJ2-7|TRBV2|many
ASSQQTLAGSYEQY
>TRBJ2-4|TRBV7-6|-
ASSLASGGEKNIQY
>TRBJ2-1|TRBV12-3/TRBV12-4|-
ASSFQSYNEQF
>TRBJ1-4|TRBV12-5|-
ASGQGGSEKLF
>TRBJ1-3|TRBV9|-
ASSPSGRDGNTIY
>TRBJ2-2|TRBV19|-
AATQGAWNTGELF
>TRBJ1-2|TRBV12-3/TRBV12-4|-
ASTSGALPGYT
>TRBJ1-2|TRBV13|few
ASSLQGPNDYGGYT
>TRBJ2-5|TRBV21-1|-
ASSKVVPY
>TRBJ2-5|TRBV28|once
ASSLLQGATETQY
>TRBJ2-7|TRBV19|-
ASSTTSGGYEQY
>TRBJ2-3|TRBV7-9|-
ASSPERGTDTQY
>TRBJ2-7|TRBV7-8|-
ASSNYRAPSDEQY
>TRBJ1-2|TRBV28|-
ASSTGTGTYGYGYT
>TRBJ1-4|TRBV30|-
AWSGRYNEKLF
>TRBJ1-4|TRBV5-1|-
ASSLAPVGMGTTNEKLF
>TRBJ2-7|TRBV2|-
ASRTLGQAYEQY
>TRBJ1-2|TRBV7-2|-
ASSLEGQGYGYT
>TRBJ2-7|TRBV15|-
ATSKEGGTGSYEQY
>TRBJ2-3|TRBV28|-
ASSSGVVTDTQY
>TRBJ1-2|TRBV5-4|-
ASSVDGMDGYT
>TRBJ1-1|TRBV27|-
ASSLTVNTEAF
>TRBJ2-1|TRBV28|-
AGGGGLKGMIRNEQF
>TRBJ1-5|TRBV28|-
ASSGAGEEFASNQPQH
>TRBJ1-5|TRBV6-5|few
ASRGGHGQPQH
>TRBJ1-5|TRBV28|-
ASSPLGRGLTDSNQPQH
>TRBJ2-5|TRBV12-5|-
ASGWGDRFQETQY
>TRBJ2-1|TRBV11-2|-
ASSSRGQGIEQF
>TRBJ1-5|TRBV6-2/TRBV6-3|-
ASSGQGQLPQH
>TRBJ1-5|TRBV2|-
ASTPPGNSNQPQH
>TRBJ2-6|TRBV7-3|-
ASSLIPLDFSGANVLT
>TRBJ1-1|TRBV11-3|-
ASSRGTSNTEAF
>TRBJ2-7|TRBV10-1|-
ASSDGPPGGSEQY
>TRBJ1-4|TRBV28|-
ASSGPLGQGNEKLF
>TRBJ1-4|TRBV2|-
ASSRTNNEKLF
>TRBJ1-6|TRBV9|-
ASSPGRGPNSPLH
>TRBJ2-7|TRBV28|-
ASSLGGQGRNEQY
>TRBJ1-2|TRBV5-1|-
ASSLNRGSVNYGYT
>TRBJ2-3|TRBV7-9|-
ASSQTKADTQY
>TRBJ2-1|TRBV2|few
ASSEIGGYNEQF
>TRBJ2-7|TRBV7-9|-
AGSNDLPPYEQY
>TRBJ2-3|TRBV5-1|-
ASSFGLAGGREDTQY
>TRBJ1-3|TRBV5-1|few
ASSLGQLGNTIY
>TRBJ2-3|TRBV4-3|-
ASSQDIIGGSTDTQY
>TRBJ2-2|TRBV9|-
ASSGTQNTGELF
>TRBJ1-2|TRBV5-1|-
ASRGTGIDYGYT
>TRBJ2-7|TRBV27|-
ASRGGTYEQY
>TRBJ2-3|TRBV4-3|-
ASSQAGTSGSVADTQY
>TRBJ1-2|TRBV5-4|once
ASSLGTDYGYT
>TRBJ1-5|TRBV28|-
ASSLDRGFRQPQH